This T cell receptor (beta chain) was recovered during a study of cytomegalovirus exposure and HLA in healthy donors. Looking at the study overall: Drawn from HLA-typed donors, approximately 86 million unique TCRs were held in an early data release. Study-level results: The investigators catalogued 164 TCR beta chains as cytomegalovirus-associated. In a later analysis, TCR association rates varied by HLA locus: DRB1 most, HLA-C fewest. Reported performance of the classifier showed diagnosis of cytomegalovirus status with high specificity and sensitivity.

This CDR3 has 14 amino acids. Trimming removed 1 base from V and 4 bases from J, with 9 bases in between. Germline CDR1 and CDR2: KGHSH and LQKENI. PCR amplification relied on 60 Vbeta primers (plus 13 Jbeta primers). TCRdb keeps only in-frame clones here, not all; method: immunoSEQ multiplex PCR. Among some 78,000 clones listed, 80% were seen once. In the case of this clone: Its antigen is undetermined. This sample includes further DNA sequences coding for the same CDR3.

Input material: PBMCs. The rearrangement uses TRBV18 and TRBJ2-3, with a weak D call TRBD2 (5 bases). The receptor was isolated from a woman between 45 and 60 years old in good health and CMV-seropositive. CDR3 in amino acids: CASSPLAGADTQYF. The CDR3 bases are TGTGCCAGCTCACCACTGGCGGGTGCAGATACGCAGTATTTT.